This T cell receptor (beta chain) derives from a study of T cell responses to AZD1222 COVID-19 vaccine. Clones were read by immunoSEQ multiplex PCR, and TCRdb kept only the in-frame ones, dropping some. Of about 110,000 clones listed, around 96% are singletons. This CDR3 region has 12 residues. The germline CDR1 and CDR2 sequences are SQVTM and ANQGSEA. Trimming shortened V by 8 bases and J by 5 bases, and 15 bases separated the two germline ends. V usage is TRBV29-1 and J usage is TRBJ2-5, with a weak D call TRBD1 (5 bases). This specimen consisted of peripheral blood, obtained on day 0 of AZD1222 vaccination. The TCR originated in an adult in good health. This CDR3 is CSFLGRQETQYF. As DNA, the CDR3 is TGCAGCTTTCTCGGGCGACAGGAGACCCAGTACTTC.